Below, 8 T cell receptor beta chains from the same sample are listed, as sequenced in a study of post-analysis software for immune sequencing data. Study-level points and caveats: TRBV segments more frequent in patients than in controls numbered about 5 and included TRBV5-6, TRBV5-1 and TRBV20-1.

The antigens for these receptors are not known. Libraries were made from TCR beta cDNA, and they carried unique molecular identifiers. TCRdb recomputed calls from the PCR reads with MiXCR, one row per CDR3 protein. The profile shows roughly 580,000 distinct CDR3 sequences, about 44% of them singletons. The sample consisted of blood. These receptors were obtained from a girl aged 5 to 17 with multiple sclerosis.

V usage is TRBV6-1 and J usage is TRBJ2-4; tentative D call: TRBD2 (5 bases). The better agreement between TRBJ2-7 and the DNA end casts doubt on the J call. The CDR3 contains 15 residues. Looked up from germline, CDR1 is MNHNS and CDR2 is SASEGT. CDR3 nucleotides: TGTGCCAGCAGTTCTACCCGGGATCCCGGTTACGAGCAGTACTTC. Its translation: CASSSTRDPGYEQYF.

The CDR3 coding sequence is TGTGCCAGCAGCCAAGAGGTTAAGGGAGATACGCAGTATTTT. It encodes CASSQEVKGDTQYF. The V and J genes are TRBV3-1 and TRBJ2-3, with unresolved D. The CDR3 extends over 14 amino acids. The V gene's germline CDR1 is LGHDT and CDR2 YNNKEL (reference sequence). Trimming took 0 bases from V and 5 from J, leaving 9 bases between them.

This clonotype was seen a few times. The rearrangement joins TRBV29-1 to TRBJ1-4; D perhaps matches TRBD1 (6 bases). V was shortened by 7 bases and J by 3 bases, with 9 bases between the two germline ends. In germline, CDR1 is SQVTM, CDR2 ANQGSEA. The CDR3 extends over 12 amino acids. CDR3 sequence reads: CSATGSNEKLFF. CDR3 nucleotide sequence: TGCAGCGCGACAGGTTCTAATGAAAAACTGTTTTTT. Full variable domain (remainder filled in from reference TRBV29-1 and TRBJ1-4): SAVISQKPSRDICQRGTSLTIQCQVDSQVTMMFWYRQQPGQSLTLIATANQGSEATYESGFVIDKFPISRPNLTFSTLTVSNMSPEDSSIYLCSATGSNEKLFFGSGTQLSVL.

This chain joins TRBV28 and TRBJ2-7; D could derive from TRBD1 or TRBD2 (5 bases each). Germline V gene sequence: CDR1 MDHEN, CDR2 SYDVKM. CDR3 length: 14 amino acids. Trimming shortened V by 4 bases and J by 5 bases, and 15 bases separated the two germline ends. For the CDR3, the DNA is TGTGCCAGCAGTTGGGGGTGGGGCGGCCACGAGCAGTACTTC. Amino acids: CASSWGWGGHEQYF.

CDR3 nucleotides: TGTGCCAGCAGTTCGACAGGGAGGAACTATGGCTACACCTTC. This sequence encodes CASSSTGRNYGYTF. The V gene is TRBV12-3 or TRBV12-4, the J gene TRBJ1-2; TRBD1 agrees at 7 bases. The V and J ends lost 4 bases and 2 bases, in that order; junction bases with no gene match: 4. CDR3 length: 14 amino acids.

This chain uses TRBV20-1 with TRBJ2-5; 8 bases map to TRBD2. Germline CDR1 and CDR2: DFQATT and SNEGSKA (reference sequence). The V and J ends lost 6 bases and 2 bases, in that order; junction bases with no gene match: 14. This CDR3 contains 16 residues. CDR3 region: CSAVKGGGFGQETQYF. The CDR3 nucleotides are TGCAGTGCCGTTAAAGGCGGGGGGTTTGGACAAGAGACCCAGTACTTC.

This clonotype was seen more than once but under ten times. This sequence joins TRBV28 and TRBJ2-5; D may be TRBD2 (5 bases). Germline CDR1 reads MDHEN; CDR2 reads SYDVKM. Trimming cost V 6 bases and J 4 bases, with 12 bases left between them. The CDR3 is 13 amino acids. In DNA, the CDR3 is TGTGCCAGCAGGGGAGCGGCGCGAGAGACCCAGTACTTC. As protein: CASRGAARETQYF.

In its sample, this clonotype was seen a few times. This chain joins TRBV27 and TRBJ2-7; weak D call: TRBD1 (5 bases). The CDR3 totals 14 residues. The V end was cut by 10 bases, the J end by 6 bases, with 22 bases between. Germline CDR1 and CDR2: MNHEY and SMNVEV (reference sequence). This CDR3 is CATREGVGAPEQYF. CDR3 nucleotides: TGTGCCACGCGAGAAGGGGTCGGTGCTCCCGAGCAGTACTTC.